This entry concerns a single TCR beta chain. What it binds is unknown. Trimming left V 5 bases short and J 3 bases short, with 14 bases between. Germline CDR1 reads SQVTM; CDR2 reads ANQGSEA. This CDR3 is built from 13 residues. This sample is drawn from a study of T cells in Graves' hyperthyroidism and ophthalmopathy. Findings and caveats of the study: Ophthalmopathy got predicted by the model a median around 6.6 months before its onset. Most expanded thyroid clonotypes above 0.001 recurred in blood.

Amplification of TCR beta CDR3 regions was performed using RNA transcripts as template. HTBI primers were the set used in a first-round RT-PCR of the TCR CDR3. TCRdb passed the multiplex PCR reads through MiXCR, listing each CDR3 protein once. The table shows 550,000 to 700,000 distinct CDR3 sequences, with 46% occurring only once. Lactation, pregnancy, other autoimmune disease or uncontrolled infection excluded patients. Diagnoses were established using clinical symptoms, serum thyroxine and TRAb, thyroid ultrasound and orbital computed tomography. This chain connects TRBV29-1 to TRBJ2-7; D unresolved. The sample was peripheral blood or thyroid tissue (not recorded which). The origin of this receptor is an adult woman with Graves' disease, either hyperthyroidism or ophthalmopathy (not recorded which). The chain's CDR3 is CSVSVTYGYEQYF. The CDR3 DNA is TGCAGCGTTTCGGTGACATACGGCTACGAGCAGTACTTC.